The rows below give T cell receptor beta chains drawn from one sample of a study of blood T cell repertoires in COVID-19. TCRdb keeps only in-frame clones here, not all; method: immunoSEQ multiplex PCR. The table shows tens of thousands of clones, with 83% occurring only once. The sequencing input was peripheral blood. These receptors originate from a woman at least 80 years old with acute or convalescent COVID-19. Each CDR3 is given with its conserved first and last residue. The order of the fields is D gene, V gene, clone size, J gene, CDR3 length, CDR3 DNA, CDR3 protein. A D gene is named only where the DNA matches it firmly. Size is omitted from some rows. Given values are once, few, many or a class for expanded clones.

TRBD1,TRBV28,NA,TRBJ1-2,15,TGTGCCAGCAGTCATCGGACAGGGCGAAACTATGGCTACACCTTC,CASSHRTGRNYGYTF
TRBD1,TRBV6-5,NA,TRBJ2-1,16,TGTGCCAGCAGTTACTCGAATGCCCGAGGGGGCTCTGAGCAGTTCTTC,CASSYSNARGGSEQFF
TRBD1,TRBV28,NA,TRBJ1-2,15,TGTGCCAGCAGCCCAGGGGGGCAGGGGGCGTATGGCTACACCTTC,CASSPGGQGAYGYTF
TRBD1,TRBV12-5,NA,TRBJ2-2,17,TGTGCTAGTGGTTTGCCGACAGGGGGCGCGAACACCGGGGAGCTGTTTTTT,CASGLPTGGANTGELFF
TRBD2,TRBV3-1/TRBV3-2,NA,TRBJ2-5,14,TGTGCCAGCAGCCAAGCGACGGGAGGAGAGACCCAGTACTTC,CASSQATGGETQYF
NA,TRBV12-3/TRBV12-4,NA,TRBJ2-2,13,TGTGCCAGCAGCCACGGGGTCGGCGGGGAGCTGTTTTTT,CASSHGVGGELFF
TRBD1,TRBV6-5,NA,TRBJ1-3,15,TGTGCCAGCAGTTACTCTCGGACAGGGCGAAACACCATATATTTT,CASSYSRTGRNTIYF
NA,TRBV6-1,few,TRBJ2-7,15,TGTGCCAGCATTTTCGGGACAACAAGCTCCTACGAGCAGTACTTC,CASIFGTTSSYEQYF
TRBD1,TRBV7-2,NA,TRBJ2-1,16,TGTGCCAGCAGCTTAGGGTGGACAGGCTACCACAATGAGCAGTTCTTC,CASSLGWTGYHNEQFF
NA,TRBV3-1/TRBV3-2,NA,TRBJ2-1,16,TGTGCCAGCAGCCAAGATTGGAGGGTATCCTACAATGAGCAGTTCTTC,CASSQDWRVSYNEQFF
TRBD1,TRBV18,NA,TRBJ2-2,15,TGTGCCAGCTCACCGGGACAGGGGGCCGTCGGGGAGCTGTTTTTT,CASSPGQGAVGELFF
NA,TRBV29-1,once,TRBJ2-5,12,TGCAGCGTTCACCCGGGAGCAGAGACCCAGTACTTC,CSVHPGAETQYF
TRBD2,TRBV3-1/TRBV3-2,NA,TRBJ2-5,19,TGTGCCAGCAGCCCAAGGCACTCCGGGACTAGCGGGAGAGCTCAGACCCAGTACTTC,CASSPRHSGTSGRAQTQYF
NA,TRBV19,NA,TRBJ2-5,15,TGTGCCAGTAGTATAGAACTAGTTTCTACGGAGACCCAGTACTTC,CASSIELVSTETQYF
NA,TRBV30,once,TRBJ1-2,13,TGTGCCTGGAGTAGAGAGGCGCCCCTGGGTTGGACCTTC,CAWSREAPLGWTF
NA,TRBV18,once,TRBJ1-2,15,TGTGCCAGCTCACCCCCGGGACTTGGAAGATATGGCTACACCTTC,CASSPPGLGRYGYTF
TRBD2,TRBV29-1,once,TRBJ2-1,15,TGCAGCGTTAGTTCTTCTAGCGGGAGTTACAATGAGCAGTTCTTC,CSVSSSSGSYNEQFF
NA,TRBV28,NA,TRBJ1-1,11,TGTGCCAGCAGCCGTCACTATGAAGCTTTCTTT,CASSRHYEAFF
TRBD2,TRBV4-3,NA,TRBJ2-3,16,TGCGCCAGCAGCCAAGATCCTAGCGGGAGACCAGATACGCAGTATTTT,CASSQDPSGRPDTQYF
NA,TRBV2,NA,TRBJ2-3,16,TGTGCCAGCACCCCTTTTCGTATTCCTGGCACAGATACGCAGTATTTT,CASTPFRIPGTDTQYF
NA,TRBV7-2,NA,TRBJ2-7,16,TGTGCCAGCAGCGGGTGGGGCGGACAGAGTTACTACGAGCAGTACTTC,CASSGWGGQSYYEQYF
NA,TRBV2,NA,TRBJ1-6,13,TGTGCCAGCAGTGACAGGGAAAATTCACCCCTCCACTTT,CASSDRENSPLHF
NA,TRBV13,NA,TRBJ1-2,15,TGTGCCAGCAGCCATGGCAGGCTTGCTAACTATGGCTACACCTTC,CASSHGRLANYGYTF
TRBD1,TRBV30,NA,TRBJ1-2,14,TGTGCCTGGTATCTGGGGGACAGGGGCTATGGCTACACCTTC,CAWYLGDRGYGYTF
TRBD2,TRBV28,NA,TRBJ2-1,15,TGTGCCAGCAGTTTAAGGGACTACCAACGTGGTGAGCAGTTCTTC,CASSLRDYQRGEQFF
NA,TRBV7-9,NA,TRBJ1-2,12,TGTGCCAGCAGCTTCGACAGCTATGGCTACACCTTC,CASSFDSYGYTF
NA,TRBV11-3,once,TRBJ1-1,16,TGTGCCAGCAGCTTAGATCTGGTCAGGGAGGACACTGAAGCTTTCTTT,CASSLDLVREDTEAFF